The next 21 T cell receptor beta chains were all read from a single sample in a study of cytomegalovirus exposure and HLA in healthy donors. Both 60 Vbeta primers and 13 Jbeta primers went into the PCR. Measured with immunoSEQ multiplex PCR; TCRdb has only the in-frame clones, and not every one. Of about 68,000 clones in the sample, 75% to 90% are singletons; the top ten hold 6.5%. Sequencing used PBMCs. The receptors were gathered from a human donor in good health.

V is TRBV19 and J is TRBJ2-7; 10 bases are a match to TRBD1. The CDR3 covers 15 residues. V was pared by 3 bases and J by 2 bases, with 4 bases of the junction left unmatched. Germline assignment: CDR1 LNHDA and CDR2 SQIVND (reference sequence). As DNA, the CDR3 is TGTGCCAGTAGTATTGGGACAGGGGCCCCCTACGAGCAGTACTTC. Its translation is CASSIGTGAPYEQYF.

Of note for this clone: Different DNA sequences within this sample yield the same CDR3. The chain recombines TRBV5-1 with TRBJ1-5, with 12 bases lining up with TRBD1. The CDR3 consists of 15 residues. V shed 7 bases and J 6 bases; nucleotides not matched to a gene: 8. Per the germline V gene, CDR1 is SGHRS and CDR2 is YFSETQ. As DNA, the CDR3 is TGCGCCAGCGCGTCCGGGACAGGGGGCGGTCAGCCCCAGCATTTT. It codes for CASASGTGGGQPQHF. Full variable domain (remainder filled in from reference TRBV5-1 and TRBJ1-5): KAGVTQTPRYLIKTRGQQVTLSCSPISGHRSVSWYQQTPGQGLQFLFEYFSETQRNKGNFPGRFSGRQFSNSRSEMNVSTLELGDSALYLCASASGTGGGQPQHFGDGTRLSIL.

The chain is built from TRBV18 and TRBJ2-7; TRBD1 is a possible D gene (5 bases). CDR3 size: 14 residues. Germline V gene sequence: CDR1 KGHSH, CDR2 LQKENI. V gave up 4 bases and J gave up 5 bases, with 15 bases separating them. This chain's CDR3 is CASSRWGQADEQYF. CDR3 nucleotide sequence: TGTGCCAGCTCACGGTGGGGCCAAGCTGACGAGCAGTACTTC.

The J gene is TRBJ2-5, the V gene TRBV5-1; no reliable D call. CDR1 is SGHRS and CDR2 is YFSETQ in the germline V gene. Trimming pared 0 bases from V and 0 bases from J, leaving 9 bases between. The CDR3 totals 15 residues. The CDR3 bases are TGCGCCAGCAGCTTGGAACTACCCCACCAAGAGACCCAGTACTTC. It is translated as CASSLELPHQETQYF. Full variable domain (rest looked up from reference TRBV5-1 and TRBJ2-5): KAGVTQTPRYLIKTRGQQVTLSCSPISGHRSVSWYQQTPGQGLQFLFEYFSETQRNKGNFPGRFSGRQFSNSRSEMNVSTLELGDSALYLCASSLELPHQETQYFGPGTRLLVL.

V usage is TRBV10-3 and J usage is TRBJ2-5; 9 nucleotides line up with TRBD1. Germline CDR1 is ENHRY and CDR2 is SYGVKD. This CDR3 comprises 14 residues. The V and J ends lost 3 bases and 5 bases, in that order; junction bases with no gene match: 4. As DNA, the CDR3 is TGTGCCATCAGTGAACAGGGGGCCGGGGAGACCCAGTACTTC. As protein: CAISEQGAGETQYF.

There are a few counts of this clone. The V call is TRBV6-5, the J call TRBJ2-7; no definite D call. In germline, CDR1 is MNHEY, CDR2 SVGAGI. Trimming removed 3 bases from V and 6 bases from J, with 15 bases in between. The CDR3 totals 14 residues. The CDR3 coding sequence is TGTGCCAGCAGTTATGGTTCCGGGTTGGTCGAGCAGTACTTC. The encoded protein is CASSYGSGLVEQYF.

The chain carries TRBV7-8 and TRBJ2-7; 7 bases align to TRBD1. In germline, CDR1 is SGHVS, CDR2 FQNEAQ. The CDR3 extends over 14 amino acids. Unmatched junction bases numbered 4, after V lost 2 bases and J lost 3 bases. CDR3 nucleotides: TGTGCCAGCAGCTTATCTACAGGGGTCTACGAGCAGTACTTC. It yields the protein CASSLSTGVYEQYF.

The genes are TRBV2 and TRBJ2-3; TRBD1 matches at 7 bases. Germline V CDR1 and CDR2: SNHLY, FYNNEI. J was trimmed by 4 bases and V by 5 bases; bases with no gene match: 6. This CDR3 is 14 amino acids long. CDR3 in DNA: TGTGCCAGCAGTAGAGTGGGGACAGCAGATACGCAGTATTTT. Amino acids: CASSRVGTADTQYF.

DNA of the CDR3: TGTGCCAGCAGCTTCGGTAGCGCCAATCAGCCCCAGCATTTT. As protein: CASSFGSANQPQHF. The chain joins TRBV5-8 to TRBJ1-5; D unclear. V dropped 2 bases and J dropped 3 bases, with 9 bases sitting between them. CDR3 length: 14 amino acids. Germline values: CDR1 SGHTS, CDR2 YDEGEE.

The J gene is TRBJ2-1, the V gene TRBV5-1; 9 bases map to TRBD1. The CDR3 loop spans 17 amino acids. Trimming cost V 1 base and J 0 bases; bases outside gene matches: 5. Germline assignment: CDR1 SGHRS and CDR2 YFSETQ. The CDR3 sequence is CASSLHSQGASYNEQFF. The DNA of the CDR3 is TGCGCCAGCAGCTTGCACTCACAGGGGGCCTCCTACAATGAGCAGTTCTTC.

V and J are TRBV14 and TRBJ2-3; 9 nucleotides line up with TRBD2. Trimming cost V 2 bases and J 3 bases; bases outside gene matches: 3. The CDR3 totals 15 residues. Germline CDR1 SGHDN, CDR2 FVKESK. CDR3 sequence: CASSQIAGETDTQYF. The CDR3 bases are TGTGCCAGCAGCCAAATAGCGGGGGAGACAGATACGCAGTATTTT.

This sequence joins TRBV19 and TRBJ2-5; 7 positions match TRBD2. Germline CDR1 and CDR2: LNHDA and SQIVND (reference sequence). V was clipped by 3 bases and J by 1 base; unmatched bases: 5. CDR3 length: 15 amino acids. For the CDR3, the DNA is TGTGCCAGTAGTATCGGGACTACCTTCCAAGAGACCCAGTACTTC. It is translated as CASSIGTTFQETQYF. Combining the CDR3 with reference TRBV19 and TRBJ2-5 gives the whole variable domain DGGITQSPKYLFRKEGQNVTLSCEQNLNHDAMYWYRQDPGQGLRLIYYSQIVNDFQKGDIAEGYSVSREKKESFPLTVTSAQKNPTAFYLCASSIGTTFQETQYFGPGTRLLVL.

The V gene is TRBV29-1, the J gene TRBJ1-3; 12 bases fit TRBD1. Germline V lookup: CDR1 SQVTM, CDR2 ANQGSEA. The CDR3 extends over 17 amino acids. Trimming cost V 7 bases and J 2 bases; bases outside gene matches: 12. The CDR3 sequence is CSGGRDRGRPPGNTIYF. The CDR3 region has the DNA TGCAGCGGGGGGCGGGACAGGGGGCGCCCGCCTGGAAACACCATATATTTT.

The rearrangement uses TRBV28 and TRBJ2-3, with D tentatively TRBD2 (6 bases). The CDR3 has 12 residues. Trimming stripped 8 bases from V and 10 bases from J, with 16 bases between. Germline lookup yields CDR1 MDHEN and CDR2 SYDVKM. DNA of the CDR3: TGTGCCAGCGCTCTTCCGGGACTTTCGCAGTATTTT. It encodes CASALPGLSQYF.

The rearrangement uses TRBV15 and TRBJ2-2, with D perhaps matching TRBD2 (6 bases). The V gene's germline CDR1 is LNHNV and CDR2 YYDKDF (reference sequence). The length of the CDR3 is 15 residues. The V end was cut by 0 bases, the J end by 4 bases, with 9 bases between. The CDR3 nucleotides read TGTGCCACCAGCAGAGATCAGACTAGCACCGGGGAGCTGTTTTTT. Protein: CATSRDQTSTGELFF.

This chain connects TRBV5-1 to TRBJ2-7, with 12 positions matching TRBD2. Germline V gene lookup returns CDR1 SGHRS and CDR2 YFSETQ. V was clipped by 4 bases and J by 4 bases; unmatched bases: 3. The CDR3 is 14 residues long. This chain's CDR3 is CASSATSGGYEQYF. The CDR3 nucleotides read TGCGCCAGCAGCGCGACTAGCGGGGGTTACGAGCAGTACTTC.

This clone turned up a few times. The chain has TRBV19 and TRBJ1-1; 8 positions agree with TRBD1. The V and J ends lost 7 bases and 6 bases, in that order; junction bases with no gene match: 4. CDR1 and CDR2 from the germline V gene are LNHDA and SQIVND (reference sequence). The CDR3 runs to 12 residues. CDR3: CASTQGASEAFF. The CDR3 coding sequence is TGTGCCAGTACTCAGGGGGCCTCTGAAGCTTTCTTT.

This clone appeared a few times. The chain recombines TRBV10-3 with TRBJ1-3; no definite D call. Germline CDR1 is ENHRY and CDR2 is SYGVKD. The CDR3 sequence is 16 residues long. V was pared by 1 base and J by 5 bases, with 15 bases between. CDR3 sequence: CAISEFGAAQRNTIYF. The CDR3 nucleotides read TGTGCCATCAGTGAGTTCGGAGCTGCCCAAAGAAACACCATATATTTT.

About this clone: One junction end does not reproduce the germline sequence, and a read error may be involved. V usage is TRBV7-9 and J usage is TRBJ2-3; TRBD2 is a possible D gene (5 bases). CDR1 is SEHNR, CDR2 FQNEAQ, per germline (reference sequence). This CDR3 is 16 amino acids long. The CDR3 nucleotides read TGTTCCAGCAGCTTAGGGTCCGCCGGGGTGACAGATACGCAGTATTTT. Protein sequence: CSSSLGSAGVTDTQYF.

A few counts support this clone. One junction end does not reproduce the germline sequence, and a read error may be involved. The chain uses TRBV7-7 and TRBJ2-1; 8 nucleotides agree with TRBD1. This CDR3 is 13 amino acids long. The germline CDR1 and CDR2 sequences are SSHAT and FNYEAQ (reference sequence). CDR3: CASSLGLDRVKFF. CDR3 DNA: TGTGCTAGCAGCTTAGGGCTGGACAGGGTAAAATTCTTC.

This rearrangement joins TRBV29-1 to TRBJ2-7, with D possibly TRBD1 on 5 matching bases. The germline V gene encodes CDR1 SQVTM and CDR2 ANQGSEA. CDR3 size: 13 residues. Between the trimmed V and J ends, which lost 3 bases and 6 bases, there was a span of 15 bases. CDR3 loop: CSVDQGTLREQYF. As DNA, the CDR3 is TGCAGCGTTGACCAGGGTACCCTTCGCGAGCAGTACTTC.